The clone carrying this T cell receptor beta chain was picked up a small number of times. The antigen is not known. The record originates from a study of response to subunit inactivated influenza vaccine. TCRdb redid the calling of the RT-PCR reads with MiXCR, one entry per CDR3 protein. In the table there are 650,000 to 700,000 distinct CDR3 sequences, approximately 15% of which are singletons. The trim removed 2 bases at V and 11 bases at J, leaving 8 bases unmatched. Germline V gene sequence: CDR1 MNHEY, CDR2 SVGEGT. The CDR3 has 13 residues. Regarding the study as a whole: It was the authors' suggestion that each seasonal influenza vaccination recruits few new T cells.

The rearrangement links TRBV6-2 or TRBV6-3 to TRBJ1-1; 7 bases map to TRBD1. This sample comprised PBMCs from blood, obtained less than 13 days after vaccination. This receptor was taken from a man aged 50 to 59 who received an inactivated influenza vaccine. The CDR3 loop is CASSYRPTGLAFF. CDR3 DNA sequence: TGTGCCAGCAGTTACCGACCGACAGGGTTGGCTTTCTTT.